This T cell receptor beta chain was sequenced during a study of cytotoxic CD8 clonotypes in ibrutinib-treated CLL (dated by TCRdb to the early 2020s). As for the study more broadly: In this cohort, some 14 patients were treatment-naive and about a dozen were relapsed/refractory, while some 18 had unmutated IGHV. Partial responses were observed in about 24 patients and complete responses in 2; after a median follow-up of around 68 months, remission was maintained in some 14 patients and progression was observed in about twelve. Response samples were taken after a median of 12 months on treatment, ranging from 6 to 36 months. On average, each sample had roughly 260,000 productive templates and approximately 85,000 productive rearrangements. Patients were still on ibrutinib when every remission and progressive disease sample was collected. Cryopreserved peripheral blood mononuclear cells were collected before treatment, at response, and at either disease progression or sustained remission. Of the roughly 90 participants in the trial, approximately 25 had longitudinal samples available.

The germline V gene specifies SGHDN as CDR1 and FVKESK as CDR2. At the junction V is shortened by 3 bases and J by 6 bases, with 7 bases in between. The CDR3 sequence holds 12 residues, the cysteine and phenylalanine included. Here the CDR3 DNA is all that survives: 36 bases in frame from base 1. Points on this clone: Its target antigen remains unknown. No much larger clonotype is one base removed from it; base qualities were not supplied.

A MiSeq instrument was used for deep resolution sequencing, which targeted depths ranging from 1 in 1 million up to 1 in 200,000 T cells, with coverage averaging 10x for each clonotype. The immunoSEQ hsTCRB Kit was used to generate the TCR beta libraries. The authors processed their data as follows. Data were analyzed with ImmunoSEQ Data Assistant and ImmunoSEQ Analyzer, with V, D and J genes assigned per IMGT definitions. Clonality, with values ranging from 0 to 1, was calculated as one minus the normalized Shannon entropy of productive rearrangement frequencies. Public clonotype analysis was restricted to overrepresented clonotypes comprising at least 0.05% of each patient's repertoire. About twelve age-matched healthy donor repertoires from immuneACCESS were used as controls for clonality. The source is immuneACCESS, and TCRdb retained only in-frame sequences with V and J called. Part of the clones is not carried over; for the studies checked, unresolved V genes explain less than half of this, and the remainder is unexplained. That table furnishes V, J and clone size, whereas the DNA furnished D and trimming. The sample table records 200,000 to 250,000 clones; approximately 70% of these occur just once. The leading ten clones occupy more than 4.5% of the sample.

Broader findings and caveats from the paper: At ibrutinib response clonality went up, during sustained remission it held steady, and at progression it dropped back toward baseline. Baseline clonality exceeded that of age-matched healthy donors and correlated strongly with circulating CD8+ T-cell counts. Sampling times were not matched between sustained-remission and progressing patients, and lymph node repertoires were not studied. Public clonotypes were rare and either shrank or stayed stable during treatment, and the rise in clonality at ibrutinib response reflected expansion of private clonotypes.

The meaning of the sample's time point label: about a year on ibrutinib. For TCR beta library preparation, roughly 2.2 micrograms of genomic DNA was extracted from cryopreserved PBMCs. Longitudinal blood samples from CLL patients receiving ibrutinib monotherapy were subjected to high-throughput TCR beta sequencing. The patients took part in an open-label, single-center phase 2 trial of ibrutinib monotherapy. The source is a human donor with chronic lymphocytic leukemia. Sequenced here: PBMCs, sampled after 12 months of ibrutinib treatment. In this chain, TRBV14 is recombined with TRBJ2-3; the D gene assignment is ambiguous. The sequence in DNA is TGTGCCAGCAGCCAGGTGCCCGATACGCAGTATTTT. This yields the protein CASSQVPDTQYF.